This entry features one T cell receptor (beta chain) sequence. Its antigen is still unknown. Germline values: CDR1 MRHNA, CDR2 SNTAGT. This CDR3 comprises 13 residues. This record comes from a study of T cells expressing NK-cell markers. General study results and limits: One observes that, in several donors, these clonotypes were also the leading ones within the CD3+CD56-NKG2C+ fraction. NKG2C+ dominant clonotypes from a handful of donors made up about 1.0-7.5% of CD8+ T cells.

As the method of synthesis, 5'RACE template switching with UMIs yielded TCR beta cDNA. TCRdb reanalyzed the 5' RACE reads, giving one entry per CDR3 protein sequence and no DNA. The table for this sample gives 250,000 to 300,000 distinct CDR3 sequences. The sequencing input was blood T cells: a sorted CD56 or NKG2C T cell subset, CD4+ or CD8+ T cells, or bulk PBMC T cells (not recorded which). The receptor was derived from a woman aged 18 to 75 in good health. The V call is TRBV6-4, the J call TRBJ2-1; TCRdb proposes TRBD2, but this gene call is untestable without DNA. This chain's CDR3 is CASSKERGDEQFF.